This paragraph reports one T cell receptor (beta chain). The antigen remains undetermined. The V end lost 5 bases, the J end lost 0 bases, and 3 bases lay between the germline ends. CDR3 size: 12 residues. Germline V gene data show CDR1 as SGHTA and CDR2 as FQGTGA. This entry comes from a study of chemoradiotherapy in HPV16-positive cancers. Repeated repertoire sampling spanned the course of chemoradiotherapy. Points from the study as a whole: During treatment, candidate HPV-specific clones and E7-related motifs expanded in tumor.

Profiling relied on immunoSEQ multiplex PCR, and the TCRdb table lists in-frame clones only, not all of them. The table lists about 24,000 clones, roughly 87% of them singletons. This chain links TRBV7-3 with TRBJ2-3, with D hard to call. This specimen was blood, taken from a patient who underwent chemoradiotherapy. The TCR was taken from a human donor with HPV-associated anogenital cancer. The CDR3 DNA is TGTGCCAGCAGCCCGAGCACAGATACGCAGTATTTT. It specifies CASSPSTDTQYF.